This is a list of T cell receptor beta chains from one sample in a study of OX40 agonist ivuxolimab in advanced cancers. Clones were sequenced by immunoSEQ multiplex PCR, and TCRdb holds only the in-frame ones, with some missing. There are around 41,000 clones in the sample; approximately 90% occur only once, and 0.5% to 0.65% lies in the top ten. The sequencing here drew on CD4+ or CD8+ T cells sorted from blood, taken in a trial of the OX40 agonist ivuxolimab. These receptors were collected from an adult with an advanced solid tumor such as melanoma, head and neck, liver or kidney cancer. The CDR3 runs from the conserved cysteine through the conserved F or W.

CDR3 protein | V gene
CASSLGQGQPQHF | TRBV7-2
CASSLAGGQETQYF | TRBV7-7
CASSERQRTGGELFF | TRBV2
CAIKGQGADTQYF | TRBV10-3
CASSLALRHVLTF | TRBV11-1
CASSLATGVEQYF | TRBV11-3
CATQTGGRYEQYF | TRBV6-5
CANRREGGPEAFF | TRBV10-3
CASSLFDPMGSEAFF | TRBV5-1
CAISASGTYEQYF | TRBV10-3
CASSKLGQSNQPQHF | TRBV6-6
CASSLMAQTYEQYF | TRBV5-1
CASSLGRADTQYF | TRBV7-7
CASVKGLDRDYEQYF | TRBV18
CASSQRENNSPLHF | TRBV4-2
CSVEAPGTPGGYTF | TRBV29-1
CASGTGGGNTIYF | TRBV28
CASSPPGGMNTEAFF | TRBV18
CASSSGTGSYEQYF | TRBV5-1
CASSLRGGLNEQYF | TRBV5-6
CASSYSVRETQYF | TRBV6-5
CASSLGDPGVYGYTF | TRBV5-5
CASSEQRTAGNTIYF | TRBV11-2
CASSYRELEAFF | TRBV7-9
CASSPLRDGLQFF | TRBV7-2
CASSVERNTEAFF | TRBV9
CASSWTSGVGEQFF | TRBV5-4
CASSYGGPQHF | TRBV6-6
CASSLGTAREGYTF | TRBV5-1
CASSPGSRGQETQYF | TRBV5-1
CASSPTEGQGNQPQHF | TRBV18
CASSVNSGANVLTF | TRBV5-1
CASSSDRGRTEAFF | TRBV5-8
CASSLPTSAGGEQYF | TRBV5-4
CASSLGTGAKNIQYF | TRBV5-8
CASSQDPGANEKLFF | TRBV4-2
CASSLWYSGELFF | TRBV11-2
CASSNRVSEAFF | TRBV6-1
CATSRANSYNEQFF | TRBV15
CASSAQGTDTQYF | TRBV9
CASSQDSGGAGTDTQYF | TRBV4-3
CASSPSLAGAGTQYF | TRBV5-1
CASFLFGDGYTF | TRBV2
CASSFQRGAQETQYF | TRBV7-2
CASSPRRTSRRKLFF | TRBV21-1
CASSKTSGGELSYEQYF | TRBV9